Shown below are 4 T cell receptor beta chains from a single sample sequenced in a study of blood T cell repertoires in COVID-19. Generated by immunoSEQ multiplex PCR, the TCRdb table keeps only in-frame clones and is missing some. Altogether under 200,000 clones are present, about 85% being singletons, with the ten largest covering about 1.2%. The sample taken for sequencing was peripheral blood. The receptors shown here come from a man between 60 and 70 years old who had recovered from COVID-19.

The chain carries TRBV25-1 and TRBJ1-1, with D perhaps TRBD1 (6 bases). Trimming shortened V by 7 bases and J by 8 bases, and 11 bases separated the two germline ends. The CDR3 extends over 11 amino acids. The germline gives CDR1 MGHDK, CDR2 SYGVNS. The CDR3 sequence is CASKDRYEAFF. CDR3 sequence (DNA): TGTGCCAGCAAGGACAGATACGAAGCTTTCTTT.

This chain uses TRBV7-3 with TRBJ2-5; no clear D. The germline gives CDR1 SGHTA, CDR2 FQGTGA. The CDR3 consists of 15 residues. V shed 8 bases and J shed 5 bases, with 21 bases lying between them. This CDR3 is CASAPIPKQLETQYF. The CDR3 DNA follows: TGTGCCAGCGCGCCCATCCCCAAACAGTTGGAGACCCAGTACTTC.

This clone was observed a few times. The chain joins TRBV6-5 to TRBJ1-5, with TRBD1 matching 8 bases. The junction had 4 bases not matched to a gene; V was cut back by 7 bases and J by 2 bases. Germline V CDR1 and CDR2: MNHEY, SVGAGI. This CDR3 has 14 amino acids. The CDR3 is CASTPGQGNQPQHF. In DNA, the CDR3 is TGTGCCAGCACCCCGGGACAGGGCAATCAGCCCCAGCATTTT.

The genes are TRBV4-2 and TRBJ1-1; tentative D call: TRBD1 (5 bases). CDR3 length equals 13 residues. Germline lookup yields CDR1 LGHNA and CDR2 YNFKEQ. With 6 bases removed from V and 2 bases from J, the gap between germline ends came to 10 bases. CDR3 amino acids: CASSQTANTEAFF. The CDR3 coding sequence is TGTGCCAGCAGTCAGACAGCTAACACTGAAGCTTTCTTT.